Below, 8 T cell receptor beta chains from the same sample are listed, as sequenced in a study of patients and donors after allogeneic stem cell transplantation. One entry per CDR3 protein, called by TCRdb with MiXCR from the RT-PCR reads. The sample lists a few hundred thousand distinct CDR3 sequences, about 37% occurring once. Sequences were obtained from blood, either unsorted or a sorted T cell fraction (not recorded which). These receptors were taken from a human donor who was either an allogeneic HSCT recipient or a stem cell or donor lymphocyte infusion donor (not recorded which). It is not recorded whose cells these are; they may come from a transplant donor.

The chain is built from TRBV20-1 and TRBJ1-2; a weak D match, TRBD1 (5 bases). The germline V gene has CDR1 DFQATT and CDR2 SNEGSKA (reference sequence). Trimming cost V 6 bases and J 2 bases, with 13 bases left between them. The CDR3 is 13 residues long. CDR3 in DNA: TGCAGTGCCTCGGACGGGGCCAACTATGGCTACACCTTC. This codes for CSASDGANYGYTF.

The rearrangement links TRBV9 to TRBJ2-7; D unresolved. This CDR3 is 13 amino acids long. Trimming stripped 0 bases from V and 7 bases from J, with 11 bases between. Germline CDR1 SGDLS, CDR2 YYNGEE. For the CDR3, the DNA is TGTGCCAGCAGCGTAGAACGCGAAGGAGAGCAGTACTTC. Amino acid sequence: CASSVEREGEQYF.

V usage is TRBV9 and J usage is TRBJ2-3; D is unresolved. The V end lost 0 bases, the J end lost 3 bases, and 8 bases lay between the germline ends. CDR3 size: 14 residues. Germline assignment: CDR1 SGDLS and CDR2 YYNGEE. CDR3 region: CASSVGRWTDTQYF. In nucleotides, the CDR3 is TGTGCCAGCAGCGTAGGACGGTGGACAGATACGCAGTATTTT.

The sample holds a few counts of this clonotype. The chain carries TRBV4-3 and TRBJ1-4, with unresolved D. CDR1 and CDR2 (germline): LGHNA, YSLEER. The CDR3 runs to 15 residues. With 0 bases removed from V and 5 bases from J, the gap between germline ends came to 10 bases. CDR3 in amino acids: CASSQDPSTNEKLFF. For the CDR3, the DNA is TGCGCCAGCAGCCAAGATCCATCTACAAATGAAAAACTGTTTTTT.

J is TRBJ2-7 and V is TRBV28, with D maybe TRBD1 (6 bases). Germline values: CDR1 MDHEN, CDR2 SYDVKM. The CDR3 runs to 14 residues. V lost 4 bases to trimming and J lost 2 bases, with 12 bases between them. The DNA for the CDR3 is TGTGCCAGCAGTTGGCAGGGGTCCCCCTACGAGCAGTACTTC. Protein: CASSWQGSPYEQYF.

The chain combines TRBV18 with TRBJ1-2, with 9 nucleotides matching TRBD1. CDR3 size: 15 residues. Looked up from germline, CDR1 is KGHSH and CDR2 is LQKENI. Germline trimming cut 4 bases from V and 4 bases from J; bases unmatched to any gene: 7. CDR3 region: CASSQQGAQGYGYTF. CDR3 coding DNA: TGTGCCAGCTCACAACAGGGGGCACAGGGCTATGGCTACACCTTC.

CDR3 in DNA: TGTGCCAGCAGCCAGCGGACAGGGCTACTAACCTACAATGAGCAGTTCTTC. Its protein is CASSQRTGLLTYNEQFF. The V gene is TRBV3-1, the J gene TRBJ2-1; 8 positions match TRBD1. This CDR3 region has 17 residues. Trimming at V came to 3 bases and at J to 2 bases, leaving 9 bases not matched to a gene. Germline assignment: CDR1 LGHDT and CDR2 YNNKEL (reference sequence).

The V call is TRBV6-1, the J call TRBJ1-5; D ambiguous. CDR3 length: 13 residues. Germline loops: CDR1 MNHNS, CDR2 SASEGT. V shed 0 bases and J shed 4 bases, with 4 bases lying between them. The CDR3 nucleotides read TGTGCCAGCAGTGAAGCAAGAAATCAGCCCCAGCATTTT. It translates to CASSEARNQPQHF.